This TCR beta chain was identified during a study of T cell responses to AZD1222 COVID-19 vaccine. Note on this clone: Its antigen is not identified.

Trimming took 1 base from V and 7 from J; bases not matched to a gene: 7. Germline V lookup: CDR1 LGHNA, CDR2 YSLEER. The CDR3 has 15 residues. Notes on the study in general: Across the whole spike, CD4 TCRs peaked at regions 160-218 and 743-854.

Only in-frame clones appear in the TCRdb table, and some are missing; sequencing was by immunoSEQ multiplex PCR. Of 65,000 to 95,000 clones detected, approximately 90% appear once; the ten largest clones hold 6% to 8.5%. This specimen was peripheral blood, taken on day 0 of MenACWY control vaccination. This receptor was taken from an adult in good health. The chain couples TRBV4-3 to TRBJ2-7, with TRBD1 matching over 10 bases. The CDR3: CASSQGGTGVMEQYF. The CDR3 DNA reads as TGCGCCAGCAGCCAAGGGGGGACAGGGGTTATGGAGCAGTACTTC.